Presented here are 20 T cell receptor beta chains from one specimen sequenced in a study of T cell responses to AZD1222 COVID-19 vaccine (dated by TCRdb to the early 2020s). Library prep was done by the immunoSEQ multiplex PCR assay. TCRdb took over this immuneACCESS table, retaining in-frame rearrangements with V and J assigned. Such tables are incomplete; in checked studies, under half of the missing clones stem from an unresolved V gene, and the remainder is unexplained. The sample table records nearly 95,000 clones; almost 90% of these occur just once. The top ten hold about 8.4% of the sample. The time point label, read with the paper, signifies: baseline before first vaccination. The sample was peripheral blood, taken on day 0 of AZD1222 vaccination. The receptors stem from an adult in good health.

The chain uses TRBV9 and TRBJ2-3, with 8 nucleotides matching TRBD2. The germline V gene encodes CDR1 SGDLS and CDR2 YYNGEE. The CDR3 loop spans 14 amino acids. V trimming: 4 bases; J trimming: 4 bases; junction bases outside the gene matches: 5. The DNA of the CDR3 is TGTGCCAGCAGCCCTAAGCGGGGGTCAGATACGCAGTATTTT. Translation: CASSPKRGSDTQYF.

This clone was found a few times. The J gene is TRBJ1-6, the V gene TRBV4-1; perhaps TRBD1 as D (5 bases). V dropped 3 bases and J dropped 1 base, with 13 bases sitting between them. Germline CDR1 and CDR2: MGHRA and YSYEKL. The CDR3 is made up of 17 amino acids. As DNA, the CDR3 is TGCGCCAGCAGCCATTCCACCCAGGGTTCCTATAATTCACCCCTCCACTTT. Its protein is CASSHSTQGSYNSPLHF.

This clone was seen a single time. This chain links TRBV13 with TRBJ2-2, with TRBD2 identical over 9 bases. CDR1 and CDR2 from the germline V gene are PRHDT and FYEKMQ (reference sequence). Germline trimming cut 2 bases from V and 4 bases from J; bases unmatched to any gene: 5. The CDR3 loop spans 16 amino acids. CDR3 bases: TGTGCCAGCAGCTTACGGCTAGCGGGGCCCACCGGGGAGCTGTTTTTT. Translating gives CASSLRLAGPTGELFF.

The chain combines TRBV6-2 or TRBV6-3 with TRBJ2-5; TRBD2 agrees at 8 bases. The germline V gene encodes CDR1 MNHEY and CDR2 SVGEGT. The CDR3 is made up of 12 amino acids. V trimming: 6 bases; J trimming: 5 bases; junction bases outside the gene matches: 2. CDR3 coding DNA: TGTGCCAGCAGCTCGGGGGGGGAGACCCAGTACTTC. As protein: CASSSGGETQYF.

The chain links TRBV7-2 to TRBJ1-6; D not certain. From germline, CDR1 is SGHTA and CDR2 FQGNSA. The CDR3 sequence is 12 residues long. Trimming pared 4 bases from V and 3 bases from J, leaving 1 base between. The CDR3 DNA reads TGTGCCAGCAGCTACTATAATTCACCCCTCCACTTT. It translates to CASSYYNSPLHF. The entire variable domain, with the rest obtained from reference TRBV7-2 and TRBJ1-6, is as follows: GAGVSQSPSNKVTEKGKDVELRCDPISGHTALYWYRQSLGQGLEFLIYFQGNSAPDKSGLPSDRFSAERTGGSVSTLTIQRTQQEDSAVYLCASSYYNSPLHFGNGTRLTVT.

V is TRBV9 and J is TRBJ2-5; 8 positions match TRBD2. There are 15 residues in the CDR3. The germline V gene has CDR1 SGDLS and CDR2 YYNGEE. After removal of 4 bases from V and 3 bases from J, the junction contained 8 bases not matched to a gene. CDR3 loop: CASSPLGGGKETQYF. CDR3 nucleotides: TGTGCCAGCAGCCCTCTCGGGGGGGGTAAAGAGACCCAGTACTTC.

V and J are TRBV29-1 and TRBJ1-5; a possible D gene is TRBD1 (6 bases). With 4 bases removed from V and 6 bases from J, the gap between germline ends came to 13 bases. The CDR3 extends over 13 amino acids. From germline, CDR1 is SQVTM and CDR2 ANQGSEA. CDR3 sequence: CSVAGGGGQPQHF. The CDR3 nucleotides are TGCAGCGTTGCGGGAGGGGGAGGTCAGCCCCAGCATTTT.

V gene TRBV19 combines with J gene TRBJ1-4, with 8 nucleotides matching TRBD1. Germline trimming cut 3 bases from V and 0 bases from J; bases unmatched to any gene: 3. There are 16 residues in the CDR3. Germline V gene lookup returns CDR1 LNHDA and CDR2 SQIVND (reference sequence). The CDR3 DNA reads TGTGCCAGTAGTATCTCGACAGGGGCAACTAATGAAAAACTGTTTTTT. Its translation: CASSISTGATNEKLFF.

This sequence joins TRBV19 and TRBJ2-2; TRBD1 is a possible D gene (5 bases). The V and J ends lost 3 bases and 4 bases respectively, with 12 bases between them. Germline assignment: CDR1 LNHDA and CDR2 SQIVND (reference sequence). The CDR3 runs to 15 residues. CDR3 nucleotides: TGTGCCAGTAGTATTGTGGCCAGGGTCACCGGGGAGCTGTTTTTT. This codes for CASSIVARVTGELFF.

The rearrangement joins TRBV4-1 to TRBJ2-7, with 9 positions matching TRBD1. V gave up 0 bases and J gave up 3 bases; unmatched junction bases: 9. The CDR3 spans 17 residues. CDR1 is MGHRA, CDR2 YSYEKL, per germline. CDR3 sequence reads: CASSQDRSGTGSYEQYF. The CDR3 DNA follows: TGCGCCAGCAGCCAAGATCGAAGTGGGACAGGGAGCTACGAGCAGTACTTC.

The V and J genes are TRBV7-9 and TRBJ2-1, with 10 bases lining up with TRBD1. With V trimmed by 5 bases and J by 7 bases, 8 bases remained unmatched. Germline V gene sequence: CDR1 SEHNR, CDR2 FQNEAQ (reference sequence). The CDR3 has 15 residues. The CDR3 sequence is CASSPRDRGLNEQFF. Written as DNA, the CDR3 is TGTGCCAGCAGCCCCCGGGACAGGGGATTAAATGAGCAGTTCTTC.

There are a few counts of this clone. The chain links TRBV7-9 to TRBJ1-4; maybe TRBD1 (5 bases). This CDR3 comprises 14 residues. Germline CDR1 reads SEHNR; CDR2 reads FQNEAQ (reference sequence). Trimming removed 2 bases from V and 7 bases from J, with 11 bases in between. Here the CDR3 DNA reads TGTGCCAGCAGCTTAAGTCAGGGCCCTGAAAAACTGTTTTTT. Residues: CASSLSQGPEKLFF. The whole variable domain, filled in from reference TRBV7-9 and TRBJ1-4, reads DTGVSQNPRHKITKRGQNVTFRCDPISEHNRLYWYRQTLGQGPEFLTYFQNEAQLEKSRLLSDRFSAERPKGSFSTLEIQRTEQGDSAMYLCASSLSQGPEKLFFGSGTQLSVL.

The chain is built from TRBV18 and TRBJ2-7; 11 bases line up with TRBD1. From germline, CDR1 is KGHSH and CDR2 LQKENI. The CDR3 has 15 residues. V was pared by 5 bases and J by 4 bases, with 7 bases of the junction left unmatched. The CDR3 nucleotides are TGTGCCAGCTCAAAGCCGGGACAGGGGGGGTACGAGCAGTACTTC. It is translated as CASSKPGQGGYEQYF.

The chain recombines TRBV7-3 with TRBJ1-1, with D perhaps TRBD1 (5 bases). CDR3 length: 12 residues. Germline CDR1 is SGHTA and CDR2 is FQGTGA. The V gene lost 5 bases and the J gene lost 1 base, with 5 bases spanning the gap. The CDR3 DNA sequence: TGTGCCAGCAGCCAGGGGAACACTGAAGCTTTCTTT. This encodes CASSQGNTEAFF. Combining the CDR3 with reference TRBV7-3 and TRBJ1-1 gives the whole variable domain GAGVSQTPSNKVTEKGKYVELRCDPISGHTALYWYRQSLGQGPEFLIYFQGTGAADDSGLPNDRFFAVRPEGSVSTLKIQRTERGDSAVYLCASSQGNTEAFFGQGTRLTVV.

The rearrangement uses TRBV3-1 (or the pseudogene TRBV3-2) and TRBJ1-4, with TRBD1 identical over 9 bases. The CDR3 is 16 residues long. V was pared by 4 bases and J by 8 bases, with 11 bases of the junction left unmatched. Germline-derived CDR1 and CDR2 are LGHDT and YNNKEL (reference sequence). The CDR3 nucleotides are TGTGCCAGCAGCCCAACCGGGACAGGGTCGGAGGAAAAACTGTTTTTT. Amino acid sequence: CASSPTGTGSEEKLFF.

This rearrangement joins TRBV29-1 to TRBJ2-7; D ambiguous. The CDR3 is 12 residues long. Looked up from germline, CDR1 is SQVTM and CDR2 is ANQGSEA. The V end was cut by 1 base, the J end by 3 bases, with 7 bases between. CDR3 residues: CSVEGQLYEQYF. In DNA form, the CDR3 reads TGCAGCGTTGAAGGCCAGCTCTACGAGCAGTACTTC.

The V and J genes are TRBV2 and TRBJ1-1, with D unclear. The V gene's germline CDR1 is SNHLY and CDR2 FYNNEI. The CDR3 is made up of 12 amino acids. Trimming shortened V by 5 bases and J by 4 bases, and 8 bases separated the two germline ends. The CDR3 coding sequence is TGTGCCAGCAGTATGGTTGGCACTGAAGCTTTCTTT. It translates to CASSMVGTEAFF. Full variable domain (rest looked up from reference TRBV2 and TRBJ1-1): EPEVTQTPSHQVTQMGQEVILRCVPISNHLYFYWYRQILGQKVEFLVSFYNNEISEKSEIFDDQFSVERPDGSNFTLKIRSTKLEDSAMYFCASSMVGTEAFFGQGTRLTVV.

The chain uses TRBV11-2 and TRBJ2-2, with D possibly matching TRBD1 (5 bases). CDR3 size: 16 residues. Trimming left V 3 bases short and J 4 bases short, with 15 bases between. Germline V gives CDR1 SGHAT, CDR2 FQNNGV. The CDR3 reads CASSLSPGRATGELFF. The DNA of the CDR3 is TGTGCCAGCAGCTTGAGTCCGGGCAGGGCCACCGGGGAGCTGTTTTTT.

The chain links TRBV5-1 to TRBJ1-2, with a possible D match to TRBD1 (6 bases). Germline CDR1 is SGHRS and CDR2 is YFSETQ. Trimming removed 2 bases from V and 5 bases from J, with 13 bases in between. The CDR3 totals 14 residues. CDR3 DNA: TGCGCCAGCAGCTTTTCCGGGGGCGCGTATGGCTACACCTTC. Its translation: CASSFSGGAYGYTF. Full variable domain (outside the CDR3, taken from reference TRBV5-1 and TRBJ1-2): KAGVTQTPRYLIKTRGQQVTLSCSPISGHRSVSWYQQTPGQGLQFLFEYFSETQRNKGNFPGRFSGRQFSNSRSEMNVSTLELGDSALYLCASSFSGGAYGYTFGSGTRLTVV.

The chain employs TRBV6-5 and TRBJ1-3, with 7 bases identical to TRBD1. V lost 3 bases, J lost 8 bases, and 7 bases stayed unmatched. The V gene's germline CDR1 is MNHEY and CDR2 SVGAGI. The CDR3 has 14 amino acids. CDR3 sequence (DNA): TGTGCCAGCAGTTATCAGACAGGGCTCGACACCATATATTTT. Translating gives CASSYQTGLDTIYF.